The T cell receptor (beta chain) under discussion was sequenced for a study of human T cells and chemical hapten exposure. Study-level background: DPC (0.01%) was patch tested on the upper back and read at 6 days.

TCRdb called the RACE reads again in MiXCR, with one record for every CDR3 protein. This sample has 30,000 to 50,000 distinct CDR3 sequences; 10% to 15% occur once, and the top ten carry about 2.5%. This clonotype was recorded many times. This sample's time point: patch test 3, about 24 weeks after DPC sensitization. The treatment: therapeutic diphenylcyclopropenone sensitization with weekly scalp DPC. Total RNA extraction was carried out from unfractionated whole blood. Blood draws came before every patch-test application. The CDR3 extends over 14 amino acids. Germline V lookup: CDR1 SNHLY, CDR2 FYNNEI. V was clipped by 10 bases and J by 0 bases; unmatched bases: 5.

Sequenced here: whole blood, sampled in connection with sensitization to the hapten diphenylcyclopropenone (DPC). The clonotype comes from a woman aged 40 to 55 with alopecia areata. Some clones in this sample may be carry-over from other donors' samples. The gene calls are TRBV2 and TRBJ2-2, with 7 positions matching TRBD1. The CDR3 DNA follows: TGTGCCATCTTGACAGGGCCGAACACCGGGGAGCTGTTTTTT. Protein product: CAILTGPNTGELFF.